These 29 T cell receptor beta chains share one sample of origin, sequenced in a study of post-analysis software for immune sequencing data. Study observations and caveats: Patients showed TRBV5-6, TRBV5-1 and TRBV20-1 among a few TRBV segments more frequent than in controls.

These TCRs are of unknown antigen specificity. Built from TCR beta cDNA, the libraries had unique molecular identifiers in them. Each CDR3 protein gets one entry after TCRdb re-called the PCR reads with MiXCR. The sample has about 430,000 distinct CDR3 sequences, about 39% seen once. Specimen: blood. The receptors stem from a girl aged 2 to 10 with multiple sclerosis.

This clonotype was counted only a few times. The chain recombines TRBV18 with TRBJ2-4; no firm D call. Judging by the DNA end, TRBJ2-5 fits better; the J call may be wrong. The germline gives CDR1 KGHSH, CDR2 LQKENI. This CDR3 region has 11 residues. The CDR3 DNA reads as TGTGCCAGCTCACCAGGAAAGACCCAGTACTTC. Translation: CASSPGKTQYF.

This chain connects TRBV6-1 to TRBJ2-3; TRBD1 might be the D (5 bases). The CDR3 sequence is 16 residues long. V gave up 4 bases and J gave up 7 bases, with 21 bases separating them. In germline, CDR1 is MNHNS, CDR2 SASEGT. DNA for the CDR3: TGTGCCAGCAGTGCGATGTTTGGGGCAGGGCGATATACGCAGTATTTT. Translation: CASSAMFGAGRYTQYF.

The rearrangement uses TRBV12-3 or TRBV12-4 and TRBJ2-6; D is unresolved. This CDR3 region has 17 residues. Trimming took 2 bases from V and 0 from J, leaving 11 bases between them. The CDR3 region is CASSLITRSSGANVLTF. In nucleotides, the CDR3 is TGTGCCAGCAGTTTAATAACCAGGAGCTCTGGGGCCAACGTCCTGACTTTC.

The J gene is TRBJ2-7, the V gene TRBV15; 7 nucleotides match TRBD2. CDR1 and CDR2 (germline): LNHNV, YYDKDF (reference sequence). The J segment lost 4 bases and the V segment lost 1 base, leaving 7 bases of the junction unmatched. The CDR3 extends over 15 amino acids. The CDR3 protein is CATSRGSSGPYEQYF. The CDR3 DNA reads TGTGCCACCAGCAGAGGAAGTAGCGGGCCTTACGAGCAGTACTTC. Full variable domain (outside the CDR3, taken from reference TRBV15 and TRBJ2-7): DAMVIQNPRYQVTQFGKPVTLSCSQTLNHNVMYWYQQKSSQAPKLLFHYYDKDFNNEADTPDNFQSRRPNTSFCFLDIRSPGLGDTAMYLCATSRGSSGPYEQYFGPGTRLTVT.

The chain carries TRBV6-2 or TRBV6-3 and TRBJ2-1; D perhaps matches TRBD2 (5 bases). In germline, CDR1 is MNHEY, CDR2 SVGEGT. The CDR3 contains 20 residues. V was shortened by 0 bases and J by 4 bases, with 25 bases between the two germline ends. The CDR3 DNA reads TGTGCCAGCAGTTACTCGACCACTCCGTTCCAGGTACGGGATTACAATGAGCAGTTCTTC. It translates to CASSYSTTPFQVRDYNEQFF.

With respect to this clonotype: A read error may account for a junction end that differs from germline. The V and J genes are TRBV5-5 and TRBJ1-5, with D perhaps TRBD1 (5 bases). CDR1 and CDR2 (germline): SGHKS, YYEKEE (reference sequence). This CDR3 spans 17 amino acids. The CDR3 sequence: CTSSLLREGVSNQPQHF. Written as DNA, the CDR3 is TGTACCAGCAGCTTGTTGCGTGAAGGGGTGAGCAATCAGCCCCAGCATTTT.

This clonotype was detected only a few times. The chain carries TRBV7-3 and TRBJ2-1; 8 bases align to TRBD1. Germline assignment: CDR1 SGHTA and CDR2 FQGTGA. The CDR3 covers 15 residues. J was trimmed by 4 bases and V by 5 bases; bases with no gene match: 7. DNA of the CDR3: TGTGCCAGCAGCACGACAGGGGTCTGGTACAATGAGCAGTTCTTC. This sequence encodes CASSTTGVWYNEQFF.

The rearrangement joins TRBV10-3 to TRBJ2-3, with 9 bases identical to TRBD2. The length of the CDR3 is 15 residues. J lost 2 bases, V lost 10 bases, and 10 bases had no gene match. Germline V gene lookup returns CDR1 ENHRY and CDR2 SYGVKD. The CDR3 is CATVASGDYTDTQYF. CDR3 nucleotides: TGTGCCACAGTGGCTAGCGGGGATTACACAGATACGCAGTATTTT.

This chain joins TRBV6-2 or TRBV6-3 and TRBJ1-2; D is perhaps TRBD1 (6 bases). Germline V gives CDR1 MNHEY, CDR2 SVGEGT. Trimming removed 7 bases at V and 4 bases at J, with 16 bases between. This CDR3 has 14 residues. CDR3 in amino acids: CASTSDRVGYGYTF. As DNA, the CDR3 is TGTGCCAGCACCTCGGACAGAGTGGGCTATGGCTACACCTTC.

By sample fraction, this clonotype is large. V is TRBV20-1 and J is TRBJ2-3, with 10 bases lining up with TRBD2. Germline values: CDR1 DFQATT, CDR2 SNEGSKA (reference sequence). Germline trimming cut 5 bases from V and 2 bases from J; bases unmatched to any gene: 7. The CDR3 is 15 residues long. CDR3 sequence: CSAEAGTSVTDTQYF. CDR3 sequence (DNA): TGCAGTGCTGAGGCCGGGACTAGCGTCACAGATACGCAGTATTTT.

The chain uses TRBV5-1 and TRBJ2-7, with TRBD1 identical over 7 bases. The CDR3 spans 15 residues. After removal of 0 bases from V and 4 bases from J, the junction contained 7 bases not matched to a gene. Germline V lookup: CDR1 SGHRS, CDR2 YFSETQ. The CDR3 DNA is TGCGCCAGCAGCTTGGAGCCACAGGGGAAGTACGAGCAGTACTTC. This codes for CASSLEPQGKYEQYF. Together with reference TRBV5-1 and TRBJ2-7, the CDR3 gives the full variable domain: KAGVTQTPRYLIKTRGQQVTLSCSPISGHRSVSWYQQTPGQGLQFLFEYFSETQRNKGNFPGRFSGRQFSNSRSEMNVSTLELGDSALYLCASSLEPQGKYEQYFGPGTRLTVT.

The chain uses TRBV5-1 and TRBJ2-7, with D tentatively TRBD1 or TRBD2 (5 bases each). Trimming left V 5 bases short and J 1 base short, with 13 bases between. Looked up from germline, CDR1 is SGHRS and CDR2 is YFSETQ. The CDR3 runs 14 residues. The CDR3 is CASSPGAGSYEQYF. The CDR3 coding sequence is TGCGCCAGCAGTCCCGGGGCCGGTTCCTACGAGCAGTACTTC.

The chain employs TRBV20-1 and TRBJ2-5; 10 bases line up with TRBD2. V lost 3 bases and J lost 5; bases outside the gene matches: 9. The CDR3 runs 15 residues. The V gene's germline CDR1 is DFQATT and CDR2 SNEGSKA (reference sequence). The CDR3 sequence: CSASGTLAGVETQYF. CDR3 sequence (DNA): TGCAGTGCTAGCGGAACCCTAGCGGGAGTTGAGACCCAGTACTTC.

This clonotype has only a few counts. V usage is TRBV20-1 and J usage is TRBJ2-7, with 9 bases matching TRBD2. Trimming cost V 6 bases and J 5 bases; bases outside gene matches: 8. CDR3 length: 13 residues. The germline V gene has CDR1 DFQATT and CDR2 SNEGSKA (reference sequence). CDR3 region: CSAPTGTSNEQYF. The CDR3 DNA reads TGCAGTGCCCCGACCGGGACTAGCAACGAGCAGTACTTC.

The sample holds a few counts of this clonotype. This chain uses TRBV28 with TRBJ2-7; 10 nucleotides match TRBD1. The CDR3 length is 13 residues. Unmatched junction bases numbered 4, after V lost 6 bases and J lost 5 bases. CDR1 MDHEN and CDR2 SYDVKM come from the germline V gene. The CDR3 DNA reads TGTGCCAGCAGGACAGGGGGCTTTCACGAGCAGTACTTC. It specifies CASRTGGFHEQYF.

The sample holds a few counts of this clonotype. V gene TRBV7-2 combines with J gene TRBJ2-1; 8 bases align to TRBD2. This CDR3 contains 16 residues. Germline V CDR1 and CDR2: SGHTA, FQGNSA. Trimming took 4 bases from V and 0 from J; bases not matched to a gene: 5. CDR3 amino acids: CASSSLAGPSYNEQFF. CDR3 bases: TGTGCCAGCAGCTCCTTAGCGGGACCCTCCTACAATGAGCAGTTCTTC.

This clonotype was observed a few times. This chain uses TRBV20-1 with TRBJ2-1, with 11 bases matching TRBD1. V dropped 6 bases and J dropped 8; count of bases not matched to a gene: 12. Per the germline V gene, CDR1 is DFQATT and CDR2 is SNEGSKA (reference sequence). The CDR3 length is 15 residues. This CDR3 is CSAYPRDRGYHEQFF. The DNA for the CDR3 is TGCAGTGCATACCCCCGGGACAGGGGGTACCATGAGCAGTTCTTC.

Worth noting for this clonotype: An end of the junction does not agree with germline; a read error may underlie this. The rearrangement uses TRBV10-3 and TRBJ2-7; 7 nucleotides align to TRBD1. Germline V gene data show CDR1 as ENHRY and CDR2 as SYGVKD. This CDR3 has 12 amino acids. CDR3 in DNA: TGTGCCGTCAGCTGGGACAGTTACGAGCAGTACTTC. Amino acids: CAVSWDSYEQYF.

Remarks on this clonotype: A single base separates this from a much larger clone, so it may be a read error. V and J are TRBV5-1 and TRBJ2-3, with TRBD2 identical over 7 bases. The CDR3 contains 15 residues. The J segment lost 5 bases and the V segment lost 0 bases, leaving 6 bases of the junction unmatched. Germline V lookup: CDR1 SGHRS, CDR2 YFSETQ. The CDR3 bases are TGCGCCAGCAGCTTGGCGATGGGGGAGGGAGATACGCAGTATTTT. This gives the protein CASSLAMGEGDTQYF.

The chain employs TRBV7-9 and TRBJ1-1; maybe TRBD1 (6 bases). The V gene's germline CDR1 is SEHNR and CDR2 FQNEAQ (reference sequence). The V and J ends lost 5 bases and 1 base respectively, with 14 bases between them. The CDR3 runs to 15 residues. CDR3 bases: TGTGCCAGCAGCAGCCCGACAGGCGCGAACACTGAAGCTTTCTTT. Protein sequence: CASSSPTGANTEAFF.

The V and J genes are TRBV20-1 and TRBJ2-3, with TRBD2 matching over 8 bases. Per the germline V gene, CDR1 is DFQATT and CDR2 is SNEGSKA (reference sequence). Germline trimming cut 1 base from V and 2 bases from J; bases unmatched to any gene: 5. CDR3 length: 15 residues. The CDR3 protein is CSARGAGVFTDTQYF. The CDR3, as DNA: TGCAGTGCTAGAGGAGCGGGGGTATTCACAGATACGCAGTATTTT.

About this clonotype itself: Its ends do not fully match the called genes, so a read error is possible. This chain connects TRBV12-3 or TRBV12-4 to TRBJ1-2; unclear D gene. The CDR3 totals 13 residues. The CDR3 DNA reads TGTGCCAGCAGTTTAGGACGGTACTATGACTACACCTTC. Translating gives CASSLGRYYDYTF.

As regards this clonotype: Mismatch with germline at one junction end may stem from a read error. The J gene is TRBJ2-1, the V gene TRBV27; D unclear. This CDR3 is 13 amino acids long. CDR1 and CDR2 (germline): MNHEY, SMNVEV (reference sequence). CDR3 loop: CACSWRNYNEQFF. The DNA for the CDR3 is TGTGCCTGCAGTTGGCGGAACTACAATGAGCAGTTCTTC.

The table lists this clonotype with a few counts. The chain has TRBV12-3 or TRBV12-4 and TRBJ2-5; D may match TRBD1 or TRBD2 (5 bases each). With 4 bases removed from V and 0 bases from J, the gap between germline ends came to 12 bases. The CDR3 sequence is 15 residues long. The CDR3 here is CASSSGTLYQETQYF. The CDR3 DNA sequence: TGTGCCAGCAGTTCCGGGACCCTGTACCAAGAGACCCAGTACTTC.

The chain couples TRBV12-3 or TRBV12-4 to TRBJ2-7; D is unclear. The CDR3 is made up of 14 amino acids. Deletions cut 6 bases from V and 3 bases from J, with 15 bases between. The CDR3 sequence: CASSRRPDSYEQYF. The CDR3, as DNA: TGTGCCAGCAGCCGCCGACCTGATAGCTACGAGCAGTACTTC.

This chain connects TRBV4-3 to TRBJ1-1; 7 bases map to TRBD1. Germline V gene sequence: CDR1 LGHNA, CDR2 YSLEER. Trimming at V came to 1 base and at J to 4 bases, leaving 6 bases not matched to a gene. CDR3 length: 15 residues. The CDR3 bases are TGCGCCAGCAGCCAAGTTACAGGGGCCCCCACTGAAGCTTTCTTT. It translates to CASSQVTGAPTEAFF.

In its sample, this clonotype was seen a few times. The chain couples TRBV12-3 or TRBV12-4 to TRBJ1-5; D is unresolved. CDR3 length: 17 amino acids. Trimming took off 3 bases at V and 0 bases at J, with 15 bases between the two ends. CDR3 protein: CASSFRQDSYSNQPQHF. CDR3 DNA sequence: TGTGCCAGCAGTTTCCGGCAGGATTCCTATAGCAATCAGCCCCAGCATTTT.

This clonotype has a handful of counts. This chain connects TRBV12-3 or TRBV12-4 to TRBJ1-2; 8 bases match TRBD1. CDR3 size: 14 residues. The junction had 11 bases not matched to a gene; V was cut back by 6 bases and J by 8 bases. This CDR3 reads CASSLSQGARGYTF. DNA for the CDR3: TGTGCCAGCAGCCTTAGTCAGGGGGCGAGAGGCTACACCTTC.

The chain is built from TRBV29-1 and TRBJ1-1; D unresolved. There are 12 residues in the CDR3. Trimming left V 6 bases short and J 6 bases short, with 14 bases between. The germline CDR1 and CDR2 sequences are SQVTM and ANQGSEA. The CDR3 loop is CSVGREGAEAFF. CDR3 nucleotides: TGCAGCGTGGGAAGGGAGGGCGCTGAAGCTTTCTTT. The whole variable domain, remainder taken from reference TRBV29-1 and TRBJ1-1, is SAVISQKPSRDICQRGTSLTIQCQVDSQVTMMFWYRQQPGQSLTLIATANQGSEATYESGFVIDKFPISRPNLTFSTLTVSNMSPEDSSIYLCSVGREGAEAFFGQGTRLTVV.